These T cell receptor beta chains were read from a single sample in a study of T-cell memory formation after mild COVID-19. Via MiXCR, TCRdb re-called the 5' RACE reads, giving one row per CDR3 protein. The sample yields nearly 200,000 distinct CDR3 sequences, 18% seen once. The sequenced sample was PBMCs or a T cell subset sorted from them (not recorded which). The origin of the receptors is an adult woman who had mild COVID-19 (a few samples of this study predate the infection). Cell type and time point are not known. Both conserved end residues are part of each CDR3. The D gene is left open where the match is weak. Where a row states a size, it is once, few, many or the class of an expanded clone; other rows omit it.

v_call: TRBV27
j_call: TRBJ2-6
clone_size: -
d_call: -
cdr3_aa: CASSLPAGSGANVLTF
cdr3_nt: TGTGCCAGCAGTTTACCGGCAGGATCTGGGGCCAACGTCCTGACTTTC

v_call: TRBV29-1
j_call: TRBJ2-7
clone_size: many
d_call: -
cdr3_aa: CSAGRDRSSYEQYF
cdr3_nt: TGCAGCGCCGGACGAGACCGGAGCTCCTACGAGCAGTACTTC

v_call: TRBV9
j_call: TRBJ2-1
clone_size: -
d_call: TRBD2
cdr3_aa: CASSDSGSAHNEQFF
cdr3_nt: TGTGCCAGCAGCGATAGCGGGAGTGCTCACAATGAGCAGTTCTTC

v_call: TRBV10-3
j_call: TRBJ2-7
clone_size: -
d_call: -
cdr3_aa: CAISESHGSSYEQYF
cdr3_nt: TGTGCCATCAGTGAGTCTCACGGGAGCTCCTACGAGCAGTACTTC

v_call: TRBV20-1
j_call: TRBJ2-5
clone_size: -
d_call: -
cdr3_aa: CSAERGGRGETQYF
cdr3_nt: TGCAGTGCTGAGAGGGGGGGGCGAGGGGAGACCCAGTACTTC

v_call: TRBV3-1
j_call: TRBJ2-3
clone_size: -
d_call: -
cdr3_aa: CASSQAVDTQYF
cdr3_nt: TGTGCCAGCAGCCAAGCCGTGGATACGCAGTATTTT

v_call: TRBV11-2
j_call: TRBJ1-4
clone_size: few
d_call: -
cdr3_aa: CASSVNREKLFF
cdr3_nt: TGTGCCAGCAGCGTAAACCGGGAAAAACTGTTTTTT

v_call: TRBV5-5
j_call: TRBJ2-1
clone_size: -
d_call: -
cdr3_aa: CASSLAGIEQFF
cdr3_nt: TGTGCCAGCAGCTTGGCGGGGATTGAGCAGTTCTTC

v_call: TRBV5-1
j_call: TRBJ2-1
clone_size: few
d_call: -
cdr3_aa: CASSLVGGQEQFF
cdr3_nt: TGCGCCAGCAGCTTGGTTGGGGGCCAGGAGCAGTTCTTC

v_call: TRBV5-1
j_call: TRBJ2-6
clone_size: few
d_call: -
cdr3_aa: CASSLDPGANVLTF
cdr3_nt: TGCGCCAGCAGCTTGGATCCTGGGGCCAACGTCCTGACTTTC